This TCR beta chain was recorded in a study of cytomegalovirus exposure and HLA in healthy donors. PCR was performed using 60 Vbeta and 13 Jbeta primers. The table came from immunoSEQ multiplex PCR; TCRdb's copy has only in-frame clones and leaves some out. The data contain roughly 200,000 clones, about 9% of them singletons. Germline values: CDR1 LNHDA, CDR2 SQIVND (reference sequence). The CDR3 spans 12 residues. V lost 7 bases and J lost 7; bases outside the gene matches: 3. This clone showed up just a few times. Sequencing input: PBMCs. This rearrangement joins TRBV19 to TRBJ1-5; 8 nucleotides align to TRBD1. This TCR was recovered from a woman aged 30 to 39 in good health and CMV-seropositive. The CDR3 DNA reads TGTGCCAGTACAGGGGGCTGGCAGCCCCAGCATTTT. Encoded protein: CASTGGWQPQHF.